This T cell receptor beta chain appears in the sequencing data of a study of shared clonotypes between healthy human individuals. This clone was seen repeatedly, ten times or more. Other DNA sequences within the sample encode an identical CDR3. Germline loops: CDR1 MDHEN, CDR2 SYDVKM. This CDR3 has 16 amino acids. V was pared by 6 bases and J by 4 bases, with 6 bases of the junction left unmatched. Libraries were prepared by immunoSEQ multiplex PCR; TCRdb keeps only in-frame clonotypes and omits some of them. Of over a million clones listed, about 80% were seen once; the top ten hold 0.55% to 0.7%. Sequenced: memory CD4+ T cells from PBMCs. As for subset: CD45RA-negative fraction. This chain uses TRBV28 with TRBJ2-1; 13 bases align to TRBD2. The sequence was obtained from a man aged 18 to 35 in good health. Some clones in this sample may be carry-over from other donors' samples. This chain's CDR3 is CASSPGTSGAYNEQFF. CDR3 DNA sequence: TGTGCCAGCAGCCCCGGGACTAGCGGGGCTTACAATGAGCAGTTCTTC.